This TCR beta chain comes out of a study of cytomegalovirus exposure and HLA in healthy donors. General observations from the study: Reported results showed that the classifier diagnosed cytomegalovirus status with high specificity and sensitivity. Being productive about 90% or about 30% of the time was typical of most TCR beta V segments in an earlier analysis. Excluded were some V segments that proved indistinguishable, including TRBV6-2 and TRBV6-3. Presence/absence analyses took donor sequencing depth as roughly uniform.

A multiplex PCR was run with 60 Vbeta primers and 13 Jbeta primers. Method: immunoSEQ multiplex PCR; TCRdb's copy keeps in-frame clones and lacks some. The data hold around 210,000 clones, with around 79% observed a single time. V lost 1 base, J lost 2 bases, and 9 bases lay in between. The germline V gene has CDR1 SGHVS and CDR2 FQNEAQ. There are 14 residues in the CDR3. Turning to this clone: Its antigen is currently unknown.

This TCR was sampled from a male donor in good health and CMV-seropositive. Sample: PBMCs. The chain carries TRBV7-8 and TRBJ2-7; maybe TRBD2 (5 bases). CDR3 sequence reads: CASSLVAGTYEQYF. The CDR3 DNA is TGTGCCAGCAGCTTAGTGGCGGGCACCTACGAGCAGTACTTC.